The rows below give T cell receptor beta chains drawn from one sample of a study of blood T cell repertoires in COVID-19. Profiled with immunoSEQ multiplex PCR; TCRdb holds only in-frame clones, not every one. The sample records 320,000 or so clones, about 90% being singletons. Material for sequencing was PBMCs or T cells enriched from blood (not recorded which). The receptors were sampled from a woman in her twenties or thirties who had recovered from COVID-19. Both conserved end residues are part of each CDR3. The D gene is left open where the match is weak. Part of the rows lack a size; the others show once, few, many or a class for expanded clones.

V gene	D gene	clone size	J gene	CDR3 protein	CDR3 DNA
TRBV11-2	.	few	TRBJ2-3	CASSSPIGVRTDTQYF	TGTGCCAGCAGCTCCCCAATAGGGGTGCGCACAGATACGCAGTATTTT
TRBV3-1/TRBV3-2	.	.	TRBJ1-3	CASSPDSPGNTIYF	TGTGCCAGCAGCCCGGACTCGCCTGGAAACACCATATATTTT
TRBV7-6	.	.	TRBJ1-1	CASSAMNTEAFF	TGTGCCAGCAGCGCTATGAACACTGAAGCTTTCTTT
TRBV29-1	TRBD1	.	TRBJ1-2	CSVPETGGPNYGYTF	TGCAGCGTCCCTGAGACAGGGGGGCCTAACTATGGCTACACCTTC
TRBV6-4	.	.	TRBJ2-7	CASNLCLGPYEQYF	TGTGCCAGCAACTTATGTCTGGGGCCCTACGAGCAGTACTTC
TRBV12-3/TRBV12-4	TRBD2	.	TRBJ2-1	CASSGLAGGEQFF	TGTGCCAGCAGTGGACTAGCGGGGGGGGAGCAGTTCTTC
TRBV2	TRBD2	.	TRBJ2-7	CASGREGYEQYF	TGTGCCAGCGGGAGGGAGGGATACGAGCAGTACTTC
TRBV12-3/TRBV12-4	TRBD1	.	TRBJ1-1	CASREGADTEAFF	TGTGCCAGCAGGGAGGGGGCGGACACTGAAGCTTTCTTT
TRBV19	TRBD1	.	TRBJ2-1	CASSIWTGGYNEQFF	TGTGCCAGTAGTATATGGACAGGGGGCTACAATGAGCAGTTCTTC
TRBV28	.	.	TRBJ1-2	CASSLGGNGYGYTF	TGTGCCAGCAGTTTAGGCGGGAATGGCTATGGCTACACCTTC
TRBV11-2	TRBD1	once	TRBJ2-2	CASSGTQGENTGELFF	TGTGCCAGCAGCGGTACACAGGGGGAGAACACCGGGGAGCTGTTTTTT
TRBV6-5	TRBD1	.	TRBJ1-2	CASSPQGSGNYGYTF	TGTGCCAGCAGCCCACAGGGGTCCGGGAACTATGGCTACACCTTC
TRBV5-1	TRBD2	.	TRBJ2-7	CASSGGLADYEQYF	TGCGCCAGCAGCGGGGGACTAGCGGACTACGAGCAGTACTTC
TRBV12-3/TRBV12-4	.	.	TRBJ1-2	CASSLTANYGYTF	TGTGCCAGCAGTTTGACAGCTAACTATGGCTACACCTTC
TRBV6-5	.	few	TRBJ1-4	CASSSLGQAQKLFF	TGTGCCAGCAGTTCCTTGGGGCAAGCCCAAAAACTGTTTTTT
TRBV5-1	.	.	TRBJ2-7	CASSFGVGRIYEQYF	TGCGCCAGCAGCTTCGGGGTCGGGCGGATCTACGAGCAGTACTTC
TRBV6-5	.	.	TRBJ2-3	CASRDSSTDTQYF	TGTGCCAGCAGGGACAGTAGCACAGATACGCAGTATTTT
TRBV24-1	.	.	TRBJ1-5	CATRSAGSNQPQHF	TGTGCCACCAGAAGTGCAGGGTCAAATCAGCCCCAGCATTTT
TRBV7-4	.	.	TRBJ1-2	CASSQGGYTF	TGTGCCAGCAGCCAGGGGGGCTACACCTTC
TRBV2	.	.	TRBJ2-4	CASSDVDIQYF	TGTGCCAGCAGTGACGTTGACATTCAGTACTTC
TRBV5-1	TRBD2	.	TRBJ2-3	CASSSLGGGATDTQYF	TGCGCCAGCAGCTCCCTCGGCGGGGGGGCCACAGATACGCAGTATTTT
TRBV28	.	.	TRBJ1-5	CASRHTANPSNQPQHF	TGTGCCAGCAGGCACACAGCCAACCCTAGCAATCAGCCCCAGCATTTT
TRBV3-1/TRBV3-2	.	.	TRBJ2-7	CASCEWGEDEQYF	TGTGCCAGCTGCGAGTGGGGGGAGGACGAGCAGTACTTC
TRBV28	.	.	TRBJ1-5	CASSLYGNSNQPQHF	TGTGCCAGCAGTTTATACGGGAATAGCAATCAGCCCCAGCATTTT
TRBV15	TRBD2	.	TRBJ2-3	CATSSGRGAVGTDTQYF	TGTGCCACCAGCAGCGGGAGGGGGGCCGTGGGCACAGATACGCAGTATTTT
TRBV29-1	TRBD1	.	TRBJ2-6	CSVEEGGVIAGANVLTF	TGCAGCGTTGAGGAAGGGGGCGTCATCGCTGGGGCCAACGTCCTGACTTTC
TRBV2	.	.	TRBJ2-1	CASRRRGPIYNEQFF	TGTGCCAGTCGGAGGCGGGGACCAATCTACAATGAGCAGTTCTTC
TRBV18	.	.	TRBJ2-5	CASSPRVGTQETQYF	TGTGCCAGCTCACCCCGGGTGGGGACACAAGAGACCCAGTACTTC
TRBV10-3	TRBD1	.	TRBJ1-2	CAIKSGQGAPYGYTF	TGTGCCATCAAGTCGGGACAGGGGGCCCCCTATGGCTACACCTTC
TRBV6-1	TRBD1	.	TRBJ1-5	CASSESGRGRSSNQPQHF	TGTGCCAGCAGTGAATCCGGCAGGGGGCGGTCAAGCAATCAGCCCCAGCATTTT
TRBV28	TRBD1	.	TRBJ1-5	CASSLQQGFYQPQHF	TGTGCCAGCAGCCTCCAACAGGGGTTTTATCAGCCCCAGCATTTT
TRBV10-2	TRBD2	.	TRBJ2-1	CASSSGGLYNEQFF	TGCGCCAGCAGCAGCGGGGGACTCTACAATGAGCAGTTCTTC
TRBV6-5	.	.	TRBJ1-5	CASSSPSSGGPQHF	TGTGCCAGCAGTTCCCCATCGAGCGGGGGGCCCCAGCATTTT
TRBV7-7	TRBD2	.	TRBJ2-3	CASSLGAGGLGDTQYF	TGTGCCAGCAGCTTAGGGGCGGGGGGGCTTGGAGATACGCAGTATTTT
TRBV6-5	TRBD1	.	TRBJ2-5	CASSYSTGSTQETQYF	TGTGCCAGCAGTTACTCGACAGGGTCGACCCAAGAGACCCAGTACTTC
TRBV19	.	.	TRBJ1-6	CASSIVSGGENPFNSPLHF	TGTGCCAGTAGTATAGTTTCCGGAGGGGAAAACCCATTCAATTCACCCCTCCACTTT
TRBV19	.	.	TRBJ1-5	CASSIGVPGGPQHF	TGTGCCAGTAGTATAGGGGTACCCGGGGGGCCCCAGCATTTT
TRBV18	.	.	TRBJ2-2	CASSPTGPDTGELFF	TGTGCCAGCTCACCAACAGGGCCGGACACCGGGGAGCTGTTTTTT
TRBV4-1	.	.	TRBJ1-2	CASSQDGATNYGYTF	TGCGCCAGCAGCCAAGATGGGGCCACTAACTATGGCTACACCTTC
TRBV5-1	.	.	TRBJ2-1	CASSLEHYNEQFF	TGCGCCAGCAGCTTAGAGCACTACAATGAGCAGTTCTTC
TRBV27	TRBD2	.	TRBJ2-3	CASSRTSGSTDTQYF	TGTGCCAGCAGCCGGACTAGCGGTAGCACAGATACGCAGTATTTT
TRBV7-8	.	.	TRBJ2-7	CASSFLSVRGYEQYF	TGTGCCAGCAGCTTCCTTTCAGTGCGCGGCTACGAGCAGTACTTC
TRBV28	TRBD1	.	TRBJ1-2	CASSLWTLRTGINYGYTF	TGTGCCAGCAGTTTATGGACCCTTCGGACAGGGATTAACTATGGCTACACCTTC